This TCR beta chain was recorded in a study of T cell responses to AZD1222 COVID-19 vaccine. Produced via immunoSEQ multiplex PCR; TCRdb's table is partial and in-frame only. This table has roughly 51,000 clones, 70% to 90% appearing once. This CDR3 is built from 17 residues. The germline V gene has CDR1 SGHVT and CDR2 SQSDAQ. V was clipped by 4 bases and J by 0 bases, with 16 bases between them. Study-level results: Donor demographics were predominantly white British with a female majority; clonal diversity may be underestimated. Spike-wide vaccine-associated CD4 TCRs dominated at 160-218 and 743-854. It was only six AZD1222 recipients who were seropositive at baseline.

This clone was counted only a few times. Its antigen remains unknown. Source: peripheral blood, taken 28 days after the second AZD1222 dose. The TCR sequence derives from an adult who received the AZD1222 COVID-19 vaccine. The chain employs TRBV7-4 and TRBJ1-3, with a tentative D call TRBD1 (5 bases). CDR3 nucleotide sequence: TGTGCCAGCAGCTCTCCGAGCGGGGCACCCTCTGGAAACACCATATATTTT. Translated: CASSSPSGAPSGNTIYF.